This record concerns one TCR beta chain sequence. Sequencing was performed with immunoSEQ multiplex PCR; in TCRdb, only in-frame clones are kept and a portion is missing. The table includes about 210,000 clones, around 80% detected once. These data belong to a study of blood T cell repertoires in COVID-19. V shed 7 bases and J 1 base; nucleotides not matched to a gene: 6. The CDR3 runs 15 residues. The germline V gene encodes CDR1 MNHEY and CDR2 SVGAGI. The source is a woman between 35 and 50 years old with acute or convalescent COVID-19. This chain connects TRBV6-5 to TRBJ2-3; 9 bases are a match to TRBD2. Sequencing was carried out using peripheral blood. CDR3 DNA: TGTGCCAGCAATCCGACTAGCGGAGGCACAGATACGCAGTATTTT. It codes for CASNPTSGGTDTQYF.